A selection of T cell receptor beta chains follows, all from one sample in a study of cytomegalovirus exposure and HLA in healthy donors. Measured with immunoSEQ multiplex PCR; TCRdb has only the in-frame clones, and not every one. Of some 150,000 clones in the sample, 85% to 90% were seen once. Sequencing used PBMCs. Source of these receptors: a human donor in good health. The CDR3 runs from the conserved cysteine through the conserved F or W. The order of the fields is CDR3 protein, CDR3 DNA, clone size, D gene, V gene, J gene. A D gene is named only where the DNA matches it firmly. The size entry is marked missing in some rows and otherwise reads once, few, many or a size class.

CDR3 protein: CASSPRFSGRAINIQYF
CDR3 DNA: TGCGCCAGCAGCCCAAGATTTAGCGGGAGGGCCATAAACATTCAGTACTTC
clone size: -
D gene: TRBD2
V gene: TRBV4-1
J gene: TRBJ2-4

CDR3 protein: CASRTPGLAGNNNEQFF
CDR3 DNA: TGTGCCAGTAGAACCCCAGGACTAGCGGGTAATAACAATGAGCAGTTCTTC
clone size: -
D gene: TRBD2
V gene: TRBV19
J gene: TRBJ2-1

CDR3 protein: CASRPKSSGGKTGELFF
CDR3 DNA: TGTGCCAGCAGGCCCAAGTCGAGCGGGGGCAAAACCGGGGAGCTGTTTTTT
clone size: -
D gene: TRBD2
V gene: TRBV2
J gene: TRBJ2-2

CDR3 protein: CASSLDSGRGFEQYF
CDR3 DNA: TGTGCCAGCAGCTTGGACTCGGGTAGGGGCTTCGAGCAGTACTTC
clone size: -
D gene: -
V gene: TRBV5-4
J gene: TRBJ2-7

CDR3 protein: CASSVGPGGLQETQYF
CDR3 DNA: TGTGCCAGCAGCGTAGGGCCGGGAGGTCTGCAAGAGACCCAGTACTTC
clone size: -
D gene: TRBD2
V gene: TRBV9
J gene: TRBJ2-5

CDR3 protein: CASSLGIRRDREKLFF
CDR3 DNA: TGTGCCAGCAGCTTAGGGATCCGCCGGGACAGGGAGAAACTGTTTTTT
clone size: -
D gene: TRBD1
V gene: TRBV7-2
J gene: TRBJ1-4

CDR3 protein: CASSSGAGANEKLFF
CDR3 DNA: TGTGCCAGCAGTTCGGGAGCGGGGGCTAATGAAAAACTGTTTTTT
clone size: -
D gene: -
V gene: TRBV6-1
J gene: TRBJ1-4

CDR3 protein: CASSPPAGQGKNIQYF
CDR3 DNA: TGTGCCAGCAGCCCCCCGGCAGGGCAGGGCAAAAACATTCAGTACTTC
clone size: -
D gene: -
V gene: TRBV5-4
J gene: TRBJ2-4

CDR3 protein: CASSDSNLAGAKRETQYF
CDR3 DNA: TGTGCCAGCAGTGACTCGAACCTAGCGGGGGCCAAAAGAGAGACCCAGTACTTC
clone size: -
D gene: TRBD2
V gene: TRBV6-4
J gene: TRBJ2-5

CDR3 protein: CASSLSQQGGTYEQYF
CDR3 DNA: TGTGCCAGCAGTTTATCGCAACAGGGGGGGACCTACGAGCAGTACTTC
clone size: -
D gene: -
V gene: TRBV27
J gene: TRBJ2-7

CDR3 protein: CASSPPGGASQPQHF
CDR3 DNA: TGTGCCAGCTCACCACCGGGGGGAGCGAGTCAGCCCCAGCATTTT
clone size: few
D gene: -
V gene: TRBV18
J gene: TRBJ1-5

CDR3 protein: CASSWTQGANEQFF
CDR3 DNA: TGTGCCAGTAGTTGGACTCAGGGGGCGAATGAGCAGTTCTTC
clone size: -
D gene: TRBD1
V gene: TRBV19
J gene: TRBJ2-1

CDR3 protein: CATSPRGQGANNEQFF
CDR3 DNA: TGTGCCACCAGCCCCAGAGGACAGGGGGCAAACAATGAGCAGTTCTTC
clone size: once
D gene: TRBD1
V gene: TRBV15
J gene: TRBJ2-1

CDR3 protein: CASSLVGQGASGANVLTF
CDR3 DNA: TGTGCCAGCAGCTTAGTGGGACAGGGAGCGTCTGGGGCCAACGTCCTGACTTTC
clone size: -
D gene: TRBD1
V gene: TRBV7-9
J gene: TRBJ2-6

CDR3 protein: CASSPGGGLILGQPQHF
CDR3 DNA: TGTGCCAGCAGCCCCGGGGGGGGACTGATATTAGGACAGCCCCAGCATTTT
clone size: -
D gene: -
V gene: TRBV7-2
J gene: TRBJ1-5

CDR3 protein: CASSPRTSGSSDTQYF
CDR3 DNA: TGTGCCAGCAGCCCGAGGACTAGCGGGAGTTCAGATACGCAGTATTTT
clone size: -
D gene: TRBD2
V gene: TRBV7-8
J gene: TRBJ2-3

CDR3 protein: CASSLKQFTNSPLHF
CDR3 DNA: TGTGCCAGCAGTCTAAAACAGTTCACAAATTCACCCCTCCACTTT
clone size: -
D gene: -
V gene: TRBV27
J gene: TRBJ1-6

CDR3 protein: CASRTQGAYEQYF
CDR3 DNA: TGTGCCAGCAGGACCCAGGGGGCCTACGAGCAGTACTTC
clone size: -
D gene: TRBD1
V gene: TRBV6-1
J gene: TRBJ2-7

CDR3 protein: CSVKRDSNQPQHF
CDR3 DNA: TGCAGCGTTAAGAGAGATAGCAATCAGCCCCAGCATTTT
clone size: -
D gene: -
V gene: TRBV29-1
J gene: TRBJ1-5

CDR3 protein: CASSFPRQGHTEAFF
CDR3 DNA: TGTGCCAGCAGTTTTCCACGACAGGGTCACACTGAAGCTTTCTTT
clone size: once
D gene: TRBD1
V gene: TRBV6-6
J gene: TRBJ1-1

CDR3 protein: CASSLAAGGPMDEQFF
CDR3 DNA: TGCGCCAGCAGCTTGGCCGCGGGAGGGCCGATGGATGAGCAGTTCTTC
clone size: once
D gene: TRBD2
V gene: TRBV5-1
J gene: TRBJ2-1

CDR3 protein: CASSPAASAVNEQFF
CDR3 DNA: TGTGCCAGCAGTCCAGCGGCTAGTGCCGTCAATGAGCAGTTCTTC
clone size: -
D gene: -
V gene: TRBV5-6
J gene: TRBJ2-1

CDR3 protein: CASSLNPTVSGNTIYF
CDR3 DNA: TGTGCCAGCAGCCTCAACCCGACAGTCTCTGGAAACACCATATATTTT
clone size: -
D gene: -
V gene: TRBV7-2
J gene: TRBJ1-3

CDR3 protein: CASSVYGRAGNEQFF
CDR3 DNA: TGTGCCAGCAGTGTTTACGGGAGGGCCGGAAATGAGCAGTTCTTC
clone size: -
D gene: TRBD2
V gene: TRBV2
J gene: TRBJ2-1

CDR3 protein: CASSIGQVYEQYF
CDR3 DNA: TGTGCCAGCAGCATTGGACAGGTCTACGAGCAGTACTTC
clone size: -
D gene: TRBD1
V gene: TRBV5-6
J gene: TRBJ2-7

CDR3 protein: CASSWTSADEQYF
CDR3 DNA: TGCGCCAGCAGCTGGACTAGCGCCGACGAGCAGTACTTC
clone size: -
D gene: TRBD2
V gene: TRBV5-1
J gene: TRBJ2-7

CDR3 protein: CASRDTGVRINTEAFF
CDR3 DNA: TGTGCCAGCAGGGATACAGGGGTGAGGATAAACACTGAAGCTTTCTTT
clone size: -
D gene: TRBD1
V gene: TRBV2
J gene: TRBJ1-1

CDR3 protein: CASSLKEDSNYGYTF
CDR3 DNA: TGCGCCAGCAGCCTAAAAGAGGATTCAAACTATGGCTACACCTTC
clone size: once
D gene: -
V gene: TRBV4-1
J gene: TRBJ1-2

CDR3 protein: CASSYHRASGDVYNEQFF
CDR3 DNA: TGTGCCAGCTCATATCACCGTGCTAGCGGGGATGTCTACAATGAGCAGTTCTTC
clone size: once
D gene: TRBD2
V gene: TRBV18
J gene: TRBJ2-1

CDR3 protein: CASSTDRAIPFF
CDR3 DNA: TGTGCCAGCAGCACAGACAGGGCTATCCCGTTCTTC
clone size: -
D gene: TRBD1
V gene: TRBV7-9
J gene: TRBJ2-1

CDR3 protein: CASEGQPPEKLFF
CDR3 DNA: TGTGCCAGCGAGGGACAACCTCCGGAAAAACTGTTTTTT
clone size: -
D gene: -
V gene: TRBV28
J gene: TRBJ1-4

CDR3 protein: CASSYMGLDSVDTQYF
CDR3 DNA: TGCGCCAGCAGCTACATGGGACTAGATTCGGTAGATACGCAGTATTTT
clone size: -
D gene: TRBD2
V gene: TRBV5-1
J gene: TRBJ2-3

CDR3 protein: CASSQEWDYSYEQYF
CDR3 DNA: TGCGCCAGCAGCCAAGAATGGGACTACTCCTACGAGCAGTACTTC
clone size: -
D gene: TRBD2
V gene: TRBV4-1
J gene: TRBJ2-7

CDR3 protein: CASSEGTGGAYNEQFF
CDR3 DNA: TGTGCCAGCAGTGAGGGGACCGGGGGGGCCTACAATGAGCAGTTCTTC
clone size: -
D gene: TRBD2
V gene: TRBV6-4
J gene: TRBJ2-1

CDR3 protein: CSVERNRGFGNYGYTF
CDR3 DNA: TGCAGCGTTGAACGGAACAGGGGATTTGGGAACTATGGCTACACCTTC
clone size: -
D gene: TRBD1
V gene: TRBV29-1
J gene: TRBJ1-2

CDR3 protein: CASSFRGAVYTEAFF
CDR3 DNA: TGTGCCAGCAGTTTTCGGGGGGCCGTCTACACTGAAGCTTTCTTT
clone size: -
D gene: -
V gene: TRBV27
J gene: TRBJ1-1

CDR3 protein: CASSHPSRDKGNTIYF
CDR3 DNA: TGCGCCAGCAGCCACCCGTCCCGGGACAAGGGAAACACCATATATTTT
clone size: -
D gene: -
V gene: TRBV4-1
J gene: TRBJ1-3

CDR3 protein: CASRAPTGMYFF
CDR3 DNA: TGTGCCAGCAGGGCCCCCACAGGGATGTATTTCTTT
clone size: once
D gene: -
V gene: TRBV6-1
J gene: TRBJ1-1

CDR3 protein: CASSYSGATSSYEQYF
CDR3 DNA: TGTGCCAGCAGTTACTCGGGGGCTACCAGCTCCTACGAGCAGTACTTC
clone size: -
D gene: -
V gene: TRBV6-5
J gene: TRBJ2-7

CDR3 protein: CASSLNAPTDTQYF
CDR3 DNA: TGTGCCAGCAGCCTAAACGCACCCACAGATACGCAGTATTTT
clone size: -
D gene: -
V gene: TRBV9
J gene: TRBJ2-3

CDR3 protein: CAWSDGRVGGEPQHF
CDR3 DNA: TGTGCCTGGAGCGATGGTAGGGTTGGAGGTGAGCCCCAGCATTTT
clone size: -
D gene: -
V gene: TRBV30
J gene: TRBJ1-5

CDR3 protein: CASSPEVAVSYEQYF
CDR3 DNA: TGCGCCAGCAGCCCGGAGGTGGCAGTTTCCTACGAGCAGTACTTC
clone size: -
D gene: -
V gene: TRBV5-1
J gene: TRBJ2-7

CDR3 protein: CATSRVEGQRNEKLFF
CDR3 DNA: TGTGCCACCAGCAGAGTTGAGGGACAGAGGAATGAAAAACTGTTTTTT
clone size: -
D gene: TRBD1
V gene: TRBV15
J gene: TRBJ1-4

CDR3 protein: CASSLLASNYGYTF
CDR3 DNA: TGTGCCAGCAGTTTGCTAGCTTCTAACTATGGCTACACCTTC
clone size: -
D gene: -
V gene: TRBV28
J gene: TRBJ1-2

CDR3 protein: CASIPRTGRDTEAFF
CDR3 DNA: TGCGCCAGCATTCCCAGGACAGGGAGGGACACTGAAGCTTTCTTT
clone size: -
D gene: TRBD1
V gene: TRBV10-2
J gene: TRBJ1-1

CDR3 protein: CSVSRGATEAFF
CDR3 DNA: TGCAGCGTCAGCAGGGGGGCCACTGAAGCTTTCTTT
clone size: -
D gene: TRBD1
V gene: TRBV29-1
J gene: TRBJ1-1

CDR3 protein: CASSLTFQEGYTF
CDR3 DNA: TGTGCCAGCAGCCTAACCTTTCAGGAAGGCTACACCTTC
clone size: -
D gene: -
V gene: TRBV5-4
J gene: TRBJ1-2

CDR3 protein: CASSLVPGEFYEQYF
CDR3 DNA: TGCGCCAGCAGCTTGGTTCCAGGGGAATTCTACGAGCAGTACTTC
clone size: few
D gene: -
V gene: TRBV5-1
J gene: TRBJ2-7

CDR3 protein: CASSQEWAGGYEQYF
CDR3 DNA: TGTGCCAGCAGCCAAGAGTGGGCGGGAGGCTACGAGCAGTACTTC
clone size: -
D gene: TRBD2
V gene: TRBV4-2
J gene: TRBJ2-7

CDR3 protein: CASSSRTSGILNEQFF
CDR3 DNA: TGTGCCAGCAGCTCCCGGACTAGCGGGATTCTCAATGAGCAGTTCTTC
clone size: -
D gene: TRBD2
V gene: TRBV9
J gene: TRBJ2-1

CDR3 protein: CASSPGTSGVYNEQFF
CDR3 DNA: TGTGCCAGCAGCCCCGGGACTAGCGGGGTATACAATGAGCAGTTCTTC
clone size: -
D gene: TRBD2
V gene: TRBV9
J gene: TRBJ2-1

CDR3 protein: CASSDGQGWGEQFF
CDR3 DNA: TGTGCCAGCAGTGACGGGCAGGGGTGGGGTGAGCAGTTCTTC
clone size: -
D gene: -
V gene: TRBV6-1
J gene: TRBJ2-1

CDR3 protein: CASRLAGGRSYEQYF
CDR3 DNA: TGTGCCAGCAGGCTAGCGGGAGGGAGGTCCTACGAGCAGTACTTC
clone size: -
D gene: TRBD2
V gene: TRBV11-2
J gene: TRBJ2-7

CDR3 protein: CSVETRGTGGQGYTF
CDR3 DNA: TGCAGCGTTGAGACTCGGGGGACAGGGGGTCAAGGCTACACCTTC
clone size: -
D gene: TRBD1
V gene: TRBV29-1
J gene: TRBJ1-2

CDR3 protein: CASRGQGAQSGELFF
CDR3 DNA: TGTGCCAGCAGAGGACAGGGGGCTCAGAGCGGGGAGCTGTTTTTT
clone size: -
D gene: TRBD1
V gene: TRBV7-9
J gene: TRBJ2-2

CDR3 protein: CASSEGTDTQYF
CDR3 DNA: TGTGCCAGCAGCGAGGGTACAGATACGCAGTATTTT
clone size: -
D gene: -
V gene: TRBV25-1
J gene: TRBJ2-3